This T cell receptor beta chain was recovered during a study of monozygotic twins with inflammatory bowel disease. Input per TCR library consisted of about 3.5 ug of total RNA. Molecular identifiers with 6-nucleotide sample barcodes were added during cDNA synthesis via template switching. TCRdb re-called the 5' RACE reads and gives one entry per CDR3 protein, without DNA. The sample holds approximately 330,000 distinct CDR3 sequences. The sequenced material came from blood. The clonotype comes from a human donor with ulcerative colitis or Crohn's disease, or a healthy co-twin of an affected twin (not recorded which).

CDR3 region: CASSNPTGFTEAFF. The chain employs TRBV5-1 and TRBJ1-1; TCRdb returns TRBD1, unconfirmable since there is no DNA. This CDR3 is 14 amino acids long. Germline values: CDR1 SGHRS, CDR2 YFSETQ.